This T cell receptor (beta chain) was observed in a study of blood T cell repertoires in COVID-19. Sequencing used immunoSEQ multiplex PCR; TCRdb keeps in-frame clones, though not all of them. The table records more than 95,000 clones, about four fifths of them present only once. The TCR originated in a human donor in a cohort sampled during active COVID-19. Sequencing was performed on peripheral blood.

This chain's CDR3 is CASRVQGGATEAFF. CDR3 nucleotides: TGTGCCAGTAGAGTCCAGGGAGGCGCCACTGAAGCTTTCTTT. This chain links TRBV19 with TRBJ1-1; possible D gene TRBD1, 5 bases. The CDR3 spans 14 residues. Germline assignment: CDR1 LNHDA and CDR2 SQIVND (reference sequence). Trimming took off 6 bases at V and 4 bases at J, with 15 bases between the two ends.